This T cell receptor (beta chain) was identified during a study of PD-L1 blockade in urothelial cancer. Described time point: peripheral blood 6 weeks after treatment start. The germline V gene has CDR1 SGHAT and CDR2 FQNNGV. The CDR3 spans 17 residues. V was clipped by 3 bases and J by 4 bases; unmatched bases: 8. Profiling relied on immunoSEQ multiplex PCR, and the TCRdb table lists in-frame clones only, not all of them. Counted here are about 120,000 clones, under 95% occurring once; the ten biggest clones make up around 4%. The chain joins TRBV11-2 to TRBJ2-1; 11 bases align to TRBD2. Material: PBMCs, obtained around atezolizumab (anti-PD-L1) treatment. The TCR comes from a man aged 55 to 70 with urothelial cancer. Written as DNA, the CDR3 is TGTGCCAGCAGCTTTTTGGCGACTAGCGGGGAATACAATGAGCAGTTCTTC. It specifies CASSFLATSGEYNEQFF.